The clone carrying this T cell receptor (beta chain) was detected a few times. The antigen is not known. This specimen comes from a study of T cells after yellow fever vaccination. Looking at the study overall: The fractions with low cell numbers were processed using SMART-Seq v4 Ultra Low Input. Study-level points and caveats: Post-booster samples contained most primary-vaccination clones (approximately 96% CD4, 88% CD8). Highly abundant clonotypes carried over from the bulk population could end up in FACS-sorted repertoires as contaminants.

The study made its TCR cDNA through 5'RACE template switching. That step introduced a universal primer site along with UMIs. TCRdb independently ran MiXCR on the 5' RACE reads; one entry per CDR3 protein. This sample has 500,000 to 650,000 distinct CDR3 sequences; about 12% occur once, and the top ten carry just under 15%. There are 12 residues in the CDR3. With 4 bases removed from V and 4 bases from J, the gap between germline ends came to 6 bases. Germline V lookup: CDR1 SGHVS, CDR2 FNYEAQ. The input for sequencing was PBMCs, taken on the day of the yellow fever booster vaccination. The chain has TRBV7-6 and TRBJ2-3; D unresolved. The sequence came from a man aged 25 to 40 who received the YFV17D yellow fever vaccine. The CDR3 DNA is TGTGCCAGCAGCTCGTTGGCAGATACGCAGTATTTT. It is translated as CASSSLADTQYF. Complete variable domain (other parts from reference TRBV7-6 and TRBJ2-3): GAGVSQSPRYKVTKRGQDVALRCDPISGHVSLYWYRQALGQGPEFLTYFNYEAQQDKSGLPNDRFSAERPEGSISTLTIQRTEQRDSAMYRCASSSLADTQYFGPGTRLTVL.